The sequence of this TCR beta chain was determined in a study of CD8+ T cells in alopecia areata. Note on this clone: Its target is unknown. This CDR3 is also generated by other DNA sequences in the sample.

Treatment defined: oral pan-JAK inhibitor, 5-10 mg twice daily. PBMCs, the starting material, were the source of sorted CD4+ and CD8+ T cells. Notes on the study in general: Compared with normal scalp, lesional scalp had higher clonality and more expanded CD8+ clones. Possibly as an HLA-related effect, TCR sharing across patients appeared less clear than in mice. Many expanded lesional clones persisted in scalp and blood during tofacitinib treatment.

RNA extraction and reverse transcription yielded cDNA as sequencing template. Profiling relied on immunoSEQ multiplex PCR, and the TCRdb table lists in-frame clones only, not all of them. The sample contains about 180,000 clones, approximately 55% of which appear only once. The CDR3 covers 12 residues. The germline V and J ends were trimmed by 4 bases and 1 base, with 6 bases remaining between them. Germline V gives CDR1 SGHDT, CDR2 YYEEEE. V and J are TRBV5-6 and TRBJ2-7; no reliable D call. The sequence derives from a human donor with alopecia areata. Here the sequenced sample was CD8+ T cells sorted from blood, taken at week 24, from a patient treated with tofacitinib. Written as DNA, the CDR3 is TGTGCCAGCAGCCCCGGATCCTACGAGCAGTACTTC. This sequence encodes CASSPGSYEQYF.